This TCR beta chain was obtained from a study of blood T cell repertoires in COVID-19. At the level of the study: Donors in the United States, Italy and Spain gave samples during acute or convalescent COVID-19.

CDR1 and CDR2 from the germline V gene are MNHEY and SMNVEV (reference sequence). The V end lost 6 bases, the J end lost 4 bases, and 13 bases lay between the germline ends. CDR3 length: 15 amino acids. TCRdb keeps only in-frame clones here, not all; method: immunoSEQ multiplex PCR. The sample lists about 270,000 clones; approximately 81% were seen once. The gene calls are TRBV27 and TRBJ2-6, with a possible D match to TRBD2 (6 bases). The specimen sequenced was peripheral blood. This receptor was identified in a woman between 18 and 30 years old with acute or convalescent COVID-19. CDR3 amino acids: CASSHPGDGANVLTF. CDR3 nucleotide sequence: TGTGCCAGCAGCCATCCGGGGGACGGGGCCAACGTCCTGACTTTC.